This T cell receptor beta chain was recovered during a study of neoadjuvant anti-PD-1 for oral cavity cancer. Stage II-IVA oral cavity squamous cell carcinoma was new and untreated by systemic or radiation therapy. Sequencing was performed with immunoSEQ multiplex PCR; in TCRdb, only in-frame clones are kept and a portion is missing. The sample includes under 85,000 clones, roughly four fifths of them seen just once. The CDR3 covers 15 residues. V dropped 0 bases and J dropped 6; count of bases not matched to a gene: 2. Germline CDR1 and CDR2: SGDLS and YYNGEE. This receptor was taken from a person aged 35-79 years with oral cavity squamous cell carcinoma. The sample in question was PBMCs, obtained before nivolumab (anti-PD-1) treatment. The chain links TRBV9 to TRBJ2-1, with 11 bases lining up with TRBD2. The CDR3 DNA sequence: TGTGCCAGCAGCGTAGGGACTAGCGGGTTCAATGAGCAGTTCTTC. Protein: CASSVGTSGFNEQFF.